This TCR beta chain was retrieved from a study of read filtering for tumor transcriptome and immune sequencing. Findings of the study overall: Compared with RNA-seq, IR-seq gave much higher clonotype depth and reliability.

The library was built from roughly 400 ng RNA with molecular barcoded adaptors for alpha/delta and beta/gamma chains. Via MiXCR, TCRdb re-called the reads, giving one row per CDR3 protein. The data show tens of thousands of distinct CDR3 sequences, around 13% seen once. Every patient had bone marrow sampled while the disease was active. In its sample, this clonotype was seen many times. Its antigen is currently unknown. This TCR came from a donor at least 40 years old with multiple myeloma. Sequenced input: a population of CD138-negative cells sorted from bone marrow.

CDR3 DNA sequence: TGTGCCAGCAGCACCGGGACTAGCGGCACAGATACGCAGTATTTT. Translated: CASSTGTSGTDTQYF. The chain links TRBV28 to TRBJ2-3, with 10 bases lining up with TRBD2. This CDR3 spans 15 amino acids. The junction had 4 bases not matched to a gene; V was cut back by 6 bases and J by 1 base. CDR1 is MDHEN and CDR2 is SYDVKM in the germline V gene.